This TCR beta chain was recovered during a study of identical twins. The CDR3 spans 17 residues. Germline V CDR1 and CDR2: LGHNA, YNFKEQ. The V segment lost 6 bases and the J segment 3 bases; nucleotides outside the gene matches: 12. TCRdb ran MiXCR on the 5' RACE reads and lists one entry per CDR3 protein. Of 1.5 million to 2 million distinct CDR3 sequences in the sample, roughly 35% were seen once. A few counts support this clonotype. The V gene is TRBV4-2, the J gene TRBJ2-1; TRBD2 aligns across 9 bases. Sequenced: cord blood. The receptor comes from a newborn girl in good health. Here the CDR3 DNA reads TGTGCCAGCAGTCTAAGAGCGGGAGGCCTTAGCTACAATGAGCAGTTCTTC. It is translated as CASSLRAGGLSYNEQFF.